Listed here are 9 T cell receptor beta chains from one sample, sequenced in a study of CD8+ T cells in alopecia areata. cDNA reverse transcribed from extracted RNA served as the sequencing template. Using immunoSEQ multiplex PCR, the repertoire was profiled, and TCRdb retains in-frame clones only, with some absent. This sample has 150,000 or so clones, with around 86% found just once. The sample in question was CD8+ T cells sorted from blood, obtained at week 0. The receptors shown here come from a human donor with alopecia areata.

The CDR3 sequence is CASTHQTGSGNEQYF. The CDR3 coding sequence is TGTGCCAGCACTCACCAGACAGGGAGCGGTAACGAGCAGTACTTC. The rearrangement links TRBV7-9 to TRBJ2-7, with TRBD1 identical over 7 bases. The germline V gene encodes CDR1 SEHNR and CDR2 FQNEAQ (reference sequence). The length of the CDR3 is 15 residues. Unmatched junction bases numbered 14, after V lost 7 bases and J lost 5 bases.

CDR3 protein: CASSLTINYGYTF. The CDR3 nucleotides read TGTGCCAGCAGTCTGACAATCAACTATGGCTACACCTTC. The chain links TRBV27 to TRBJ1-2, with unresolved D. Germline CDR1 MNHEY, CDR2 SMNVEV (reference sequence). The CDR3 loop spans 13 amino acids. V was shortened by 5 bases and J by 2 bases, with 9 bases between the two germline ends.

The chain links TRBV6-5 to TRBJ2-7, with 9 bases identical to TRBD1. The CDR3 runs 15 residues. J lost 3 bases, V lost 4 bases, and 7 bases had no gene match. CDR1 is MNHEY, CDR2 SVGAGI, per germline. Here the CDR3 reads CASSSTDRGFYEQYF. DNA for the CDR3: TGTGCCAGCAGTTCCACTGACAGGGGGTTCTACGAGCAGTACTTC.

The rearrangement uses TRBV7-9 and TRBJ2-3, with D perhaps matching TRBD2 (5 bases). Trimming took off 3 bases at V and 1 base at J, with 11 bases between the two ends. Per the germline V gene, CDR1 is SEHNR and CDR2 is FQNEAQ (reference sequence). This CDR3 has 15 residues. The CDR3, as DNA: TGTGCCAGCAGCTTGGCGGGTTACGGCACAGATACGCAGTATTTT. As protein: CASSLAGYGTDTQYF.

This clone has more than one count but fewer than ten. The chain carries TRBV6-6 and TRBJ2-2; TRBD1 agrees at 7 bases. V lost 4 bases and J lost 4; bases outside the gene matches: 6. CDR3 length: 15 amino acids. In germline, CDR1 is MNHNY, CDR2 SVGAGI (reference sequence). DNA of the CDR3: TGTGCCAGCAGTTTCCGACAGGGATCCACCGGGGAGCTGTTTTTT. It encodes CASSFRQGSTGELFF.

The chain uses TRBV5-1 and TRBJ2-7; 9 bases map to TRBD1. V lost 2 bases, J lost 4 bases, and 4 bases stayed unmatched. This CDR3 comprises 14 residues. The V gene's germline CDR1 is SGHRS and CDR2 YFSETQ. CDR3 coding DNA: TGCGCCAGCAGCTTCACAGGGGGCTCGTACGAGCAGTACTTC. It yields the protein CASSFTGGSYEQYF.

This clone was found once. The rearrangement links TRBV13 to TRBJ1-1, with TRBD1 as a possible D gene (5 bases). The CDR3 has 14 residues. Germline CDR1 reads PRHDT; CDR2 reads FYEKMQ (reference sequence). V was cut by 3 bases and J by 5 bases, with 13 bases left in between. The CDR3 is CASSFRDGRTEAFF. CDR3 sequence (DNA): TGTGCCAGCAGCTTTCGGGACGGGCGGACTGAAGCTTTCTTT.

Many counts were recorded for this clone. This chain joins TRBV6-4 and TRBJ2-3, with TRBD2 matching 8 bases. The CDR3 runs 14 residues. V lost 4 bases to trimming and J lost 0 bases; unmatched junction nucleotides: 0. Germline loops: CDR1 MRHNA, CDR2 SNTAGT. The CDR3, as DNA: TGTGCCAGCAGTGCTAGCGGGAGCACAGATACGCAGTATTTT. Translating it yields CASSASGSTDTQYF.

This chain joins TRBV7-9 and TRBJ1-1; the match to TRBD1 covers 7 bases. Germline values: CDR1 SEHNR, CDR2 FQNEAQ (reference sequence). The CDR3 consists of 13 residues. V dropped 5 bases and J dropped 5; count of bases not matched to a gene: 5. The CDR3, as DNA: TGTGCCAGCAGCATTCCAGGGGGGACTGAAGCTTTCTTT. Amino acid sequence: CASSIPGGTEAFF.